The text below deals with one T cell receptor beta chain. This clonotype was counted a few times. No antigen is known for it. No clone much larger than this one lies a single base away; base qualities are absent. Hyperthyroidism patients were newly diagnosed, were aged 18 to 65 years, and had a disease duration under 2 months. Patients were excluded if they had other autoimmune diseases, uncontrolled infections, pregnancy or lactation. Clinical symptoms, serum thyroxine, TRAb, thyroid ultrasound and orbital computed tomography formed the basis of the diagnosis. Trizol reagent was used to extract the total RNA, and its quality was then checked on an Agilent 2100 Bioanalyzer. The data derive from a study of Graves' ophthalmopathy and Graves' hyperthyroidism (dated by TCRdb to the late 2010s). Notes on the research overall: Hyperthyroidism was defined as stable when no progression to ophthalmopathy occurred within 18 months of follow-up. The study used signatures of the TCR beta repertoire to tell Graves' ophthalmopathy apart from Graves' hyperthyroidism and to predict which patients would progress to ophthalmopathy. In total, around 130 blood samples were TCR-sequenced: approximately 40 ophthalmopathy, under 85 hyperthyroidism and roughly 17 hyperthyroidism-to-ophthalmopathy patients. To explore V-J signatures distinguishing ophthalmopathy from hyperthyroidism, a discovery set of roughly 98 patients (fewer than 45 ophthalmopathy, 55 to 60 stable hyperthyroidism) was enrolled. An independent validation cohort comprised 18 to 20 hyperthyroidism patients and 15 to 17 patients who later progressed from hyperthyroidism to ophthalmopathy. In five or six hyperthyroidism patients, T-cell repertoires of thyroid tissue and blood were compared. Following sampling, methimazole starting at 30 mg daily was administered to hyperthyroidism patients, and high-dose intravenous methylprednisolone was administered to ophthalmopathy patients.

TCR beta CDR3 regions were amplified from RNA transcripts for repertoire sequencing. A first-round RT-PCR used HTBI primers with the Qiagen OneStep RT-PCR kit, followed by a second-round multiplex PCR, size selection and purification. Libraries were sequenced paired-end with 100 bp reads on an Illumina HiSeq2000. Concerning the study's data processing: SOAPnuke was used to process the reads, removing any read that contained adapters or uncalled bases, had a mean Phred below 15, or lacked an exact match to the constant primer or identifier. COPE v1.2.5 was used to merge high-quality paired reads. Each unique nucleotide sequence was treated as a clonotype, and MiTCR v1.1 was used to align the clonotypes to the IMGT TRB V, D and J references. Only V-J combinations with frequency above 0.0001 were analysed, covering approximately 99% of repertoires. For each V-J combination, a TCR clonal expansion and chaos score was defined as the ratio of F50 clonal expansion to chaos observed in the TCRdist matrix. Welch's t-statistics and random forest were used to reduce the features to around 13 V-J combinations, which were then used as input to a naive Bayes classifier. The similarity between thyroid and blood repertoires was quantified using the Morisita-Horn index. TCRdb applied fastp at Q25 and MiXCR to the public reads, then kept only in-frame beta chains. For every CDR3 protein sequence, its rows merge into one entry that carries the most common genes and DNA. It is TCRdb's table, rather than the study itself, that gives the V and J calls and clone size. The sample data list over a million distinct CDR3 sequences, and approximately 35% of these were observed just once. Jointly, the top ten make up over 8.5% of the sample.

Here V drops 4 bases and J drops 8 bases, and the junction holds 5 bases not matched to any gene. Based on the germline V gene, the CDR1 and CDR2 sequences are ENHRY and SYGVKD. CDR3 length: 14 amino acids, cysteine to phenylalanine. Only the CDR3 region is kept as DNA, spanning 42 bases read in frame from base 1. What the work shows at the level of the full study, not this receptor alone: In cross-validation, the 13-signature model distinguished ophthalmopathy from stable hyperthyroidism with approximately 90% sensitivity and 81% to 82% specificity, while in the test set the corresponding values were 80% and 75%. Sample size was not predetermined statistically, and investigators were not blinded to group allocation. Most expanded thyroid clonotypes with frequency above 0.001 were also detected in blood, suggesting blood repertoires may reflect the thyroid immune response. In validation, the model predicted ophthalmopathy progression with about 71% sensitivity and 72.22% specificity; roughly 12 predicted patients were CT-confirmed with GO in a median of around 6.5 months.

Source material: peripheral blood or thyroid tissue (not recorded which). This TCR derives from an adult man with Graves' hyperthyroidism. The sequence is built from TRBV10-3 and TRBJ2-1; 10 of the junction bases match TRBD2. The DNA is as follows: TGTGCCATCAGTGTTAGCGGGAGGAGGGATGAGCAGTTCTTC. It translates as CAISVSGRRDEQFF.